The text below deals with one TCR beta chain. The method was immunoSEQ multiplex PCR; TCRdb's version includes in-frame clones alone and lacks a portion of them. The sample records about 46,000 clones, approximately 80% being singletons. CDR3 length: 15 amino acids. Germline V gene sequence: CDR1 KGHSY, CDR2 FQNENV. The ends were cut back, 3 bases at V and 4 bases at J, with 15 bases in the middle. This sample stems from a study of blood T cell repertoires in COVID-19. As for the study in general: T cells, B-cell-depleted T cells, or PBMCs supplied cDNA or gDNA.

This receptor was taken from a man aged 60 to 75 with acute or convalescent COVID-19. The chain combines TRBV16 with TRBJ2-5, with D perhaps TRBD1 (6 bases). Input material: peripheral blood. DNA of the CDR3: TGTGCCAGCAGCCATCAGGGGAAGGGTCGAGAGACCCAGTACTTC. Its protein is CASSHQGKGRETQYF.